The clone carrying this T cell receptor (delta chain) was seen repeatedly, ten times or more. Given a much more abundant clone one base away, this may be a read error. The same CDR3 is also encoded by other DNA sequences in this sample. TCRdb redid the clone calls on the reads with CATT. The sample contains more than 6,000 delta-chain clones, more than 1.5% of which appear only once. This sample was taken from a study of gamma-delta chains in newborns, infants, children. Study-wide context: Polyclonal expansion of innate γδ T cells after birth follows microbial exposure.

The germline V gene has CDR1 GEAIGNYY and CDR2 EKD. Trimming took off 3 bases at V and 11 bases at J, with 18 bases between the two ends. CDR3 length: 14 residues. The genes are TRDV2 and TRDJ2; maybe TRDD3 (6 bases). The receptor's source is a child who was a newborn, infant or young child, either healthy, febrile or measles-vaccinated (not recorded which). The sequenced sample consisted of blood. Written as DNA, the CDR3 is TGTGCCTGTGACTCCGTACTGGGATGGGCGCAACTCTTCTTT. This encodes CACDSVLGWAQLFF.